The 14 T cell receptor beta chains below come from one sample, sequenced in a study of CD8 T cells in Susac syndrome. With random hexamers, reverse transcription was performed on about 0.5 to 1 ug of RNA. TCRdb re-called the immunoSEQ multiplex PCR reads through MiXCR, storing one row per CDR3 protein. The sample consists of around 46,000 distinct CDR3 sequences, nearly 95% of them appearing once. The specimen was CD8+ T cells from PBMCs. These receptors were collected from a human donor in good health.

The chain has TRBV7-9 and TRBJ2-7, with 13 bases that match TRBD2. Germline assignment: CDR1 SEHNR and CDR2 FQNEAQ (reference sequence). This CDR3 is 14 amino acids long. J lost 5 bases, V lost 4 bases, and 2 bases had no gene match. As DNA, the CDR3 is TGTGCCAGCAGCTACGGACTAGCGGGAGACGAGCAGTACTTC. Protein sequence: CASSYGLAGDEQYF.

This chain's CDR3 is CASSVSEWSPQHF. The CDR3 coding sequence is TGTGCCAGCAGTGTTTCTGAATGGTCGCCCCAGCATTTT. The V gene is TRBV6-5, the J gene TRBJ1-5; D uncertain. CDR3 length: 13 amino acids. Trimming removed 5 bases from V and 9 bases from J, with 14 bases in between. Looked up from germline, CDR1 is MNHEY and CDR2 is SVGAGI.

Comments on this clonotype: Since no conserved phenylalanine or tryptophan closes the CDR3, a read error is the likely cause. The chain combines TRBV19 with TRBJ2-1, with TRBD2 matching 14 bases. Looked up from germline, CDR1 is LNHDA and CDR2 is SQIVND (reference sequence). The CDR3 has 20 residues. V was pared by 3 bases and J by 2 bases, with 12 bases of the junction left unmatched. CDR3 DNA sequence: TGTGCCAGTAGTATCTGGGGACTAGCGGGAGTATCTCCAACCTACAATGAGCAGTTCGTC. Amino acids: CASSIWGLAGVSPTYNEQFV.

The V and J genes are TRBV11-3 and TRBJ2-3, with D perhaps matching TRBD2 (6 bases). This CDR3 is 15 amino acids long. In germline, CDR1 is SGHNT, CDR2 YENEEA. Trimming cost V 4 bases and J 2 bases, with 13 bases left between them. The CDR3 protein is CASSSGAGYTDTQYF. The CDR3 DNA reads TGTGCCAGCAGCTCAGGTGCGGGGTACACAGATACGCAGTATTTT.

The rearrangement links TRBV20-1 to TRBJ2-5, with unresolved D. Germline V CDR1 and CDR2: DFQATT, SNEGSKA (reference sequence). V dropped 1 base and J dropped 0 bases, with 6 bases sitting between them. This CDR3 has 13 residues. The CDR3 region is CSARGGYQETQYF. CDR3 DNA sequence: TGCAGTGCTAGAGGGGGATACCAAGAGACCCAGTACTTC.

V is TRBV7-6 and J is TRBJ2-6; the D is unclear. CDR1 and CDR2 from the germline V gene are SGHVS and FNYEAQ. The CDR3 is 16 amino acids. The ends were cut back, 8 bases at V and 0 bases at J, with 14 bases in the middle. Here the CDR3 reads CASGQAANSGANVLTF. Here the CDR3 DNA reads TGTGCCAGCGGGCAGGCGGCCAACTCTGGGGCCAACGTCCTGACTTTC.

V gene TRBV20-1 combines with J gene TRBJ2-5; 10 bases agree with TRBD2. Germline V CDR1 and CDR2: DFQATT, SNEGSKA (reference sequence). This CDR3 region has 13 residues. Trimming took 5 bases from V and 4 from J; bases not matched to a gene: 4. For the CDR3, the DNA is TGCAGTGCTCCTAGCGGGAGTGGAGAGACCCAGTACTTC. Amino acid sequence: CSAPSGSGETQYF.

V is TRBV20-1 and J is TRBJ2-5; the match to TRBD2 covers 11 bases. CDR3 length: 15 residues. CDR1 is DFQATT and CDR2 is SNEGSKA in the germline V gene (reference sequence). Trimming cost V 0 bases and J 4 bases; bases outside gene matches: 4. Here the CDR3 reads CSARDFSGRGETQYF. DNA for the CDR3: TGCAGTGCTAGAGATTTTAGCGGGAGGGGAGAGACCCAGTACTTC.

J is TRBJ2-4 and V is TRBV5-1; D perhaps matches TRBD1 (6 bases). The ends were cut back, 0 bases at V and 1 base at J, with 11 bases in the middle. Germline CDR1 is SGHRS and CDR2 is YFSETQ. CDR3 size: 16 residues. CDR3 nucleotide sequence: TGCGCCAGCAGCTTGGACAGGGAAAGGGCCAAAAACATTCAGTACTTC. This codes for CASSLDRERAKNIQYF.

This clonotype came up a few times. The chain couples TRBV10-3 to TRBJ2-7, with TRBD2 identical over 9 bases. V shed 4 bases and J 1 base; nucleotides not matched to a gene: 5. In germline, CDR1 is ENHRY, CDR2 SYGVKD. The CDR3 is made up of 15 amino acids. The CDR3 DNA reads TGTGCCATCAGTGGGGTAGCGGGAGAGTCCTACGAGCAGTACTTC. Translation gives CAISGVAGESYEQYF.

The V gene is TRBV20-1, the J gene TRBJ2-1; possible D gene TRBD2, 6 bases. CDR1 is DFQATT and CDR2 is SNEGSKA in the germline V gene (reference sequence). This CDR3 is 23 amino acids long. Deletions cut 1 base from V and 3 bases from J, with 37 bases between. This CDR3 reads CSARAQARRPGLSNKMLYNEQFF. DNA for the CDR3: TGCAGTGCTAGAGCCCAGGCGCGTCGACCGGGACTCTCGAATAAAATGCTCTACAATGAGCAGTTCTTC.

The V and J genes are TRBV27 and TRBJ2-7; 7 bases align to TRBD1. Germline trimming cut 1 base from V and 1 base from J; bases unmatched to any gene: 1. The CDR3 has 14 amino acids. The germline V gene encodes CDR1 MNHEY and CDR2 SMNVEV (reference sequence). CDR3 amino acids: CASSLWDSSYEQYF. As DNA, the CDR3 is TGTGCCAGCAGTTTATGGGACAGTTCCTACGAGCAGTACTTC.

This clonotype came up once. The chain is built from TRBV27 and TRBJ2-7, with 10 bases identical to TRBD2. V lost 6 bases and J lost 7; bases outside the gene matches: 6. The CDR3 sequence is 13 residues long. Germline CDR1 MNHEY, CDR2 SMNVEV (reference sequence). CDR3 loop: CASSLSGRSEQYF. For the CDR3, the DNA is TGTGCCAGCAGCCTTAGCGGGAGGAGTGAGCAGTACTTC.

This chain joins TRBV5-4 and TRBJ2-1; D possibly corresponds to TRBD2 (6 bases). Germline CDR1 and CDR2: SGHNT and YYREEE (reference sequence). This CDR3 is built from 14 residues. V gave up 4 bases and J gave up 5 bases, with 13 bases separating them. CDR3 nucleotides: TGTGCCAGCAGCCGGTGGGGGGAGGACAATGAGCAGTTCTTC. Amino acid sequence: CASSRWGEDNEQFF.